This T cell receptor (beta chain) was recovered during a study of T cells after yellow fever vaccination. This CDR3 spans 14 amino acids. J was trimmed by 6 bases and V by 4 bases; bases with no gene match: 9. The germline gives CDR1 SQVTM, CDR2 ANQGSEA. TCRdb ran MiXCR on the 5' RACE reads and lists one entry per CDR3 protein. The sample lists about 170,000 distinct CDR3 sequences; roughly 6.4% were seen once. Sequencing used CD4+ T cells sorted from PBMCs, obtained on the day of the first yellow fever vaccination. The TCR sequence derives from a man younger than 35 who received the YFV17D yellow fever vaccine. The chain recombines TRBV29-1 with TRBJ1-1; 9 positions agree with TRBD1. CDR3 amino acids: CSVVDRGTLAEAFF. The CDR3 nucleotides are TGCAGCGTTGTCGACAGGGGGACCTTGGCTGAAGCTTTCTTT.